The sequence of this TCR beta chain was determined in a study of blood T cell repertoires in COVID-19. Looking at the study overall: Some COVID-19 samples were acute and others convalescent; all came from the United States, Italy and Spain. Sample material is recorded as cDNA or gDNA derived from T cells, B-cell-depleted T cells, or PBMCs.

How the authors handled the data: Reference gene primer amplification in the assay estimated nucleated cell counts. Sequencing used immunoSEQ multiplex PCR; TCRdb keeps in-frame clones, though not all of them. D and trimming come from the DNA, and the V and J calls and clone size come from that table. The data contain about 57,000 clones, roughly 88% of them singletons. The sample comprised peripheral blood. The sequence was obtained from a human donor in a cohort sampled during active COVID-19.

CDR3 coding DNA: TGTGCCAGTACATGGCGGGAGTTAACCGGGGAGCTGTTTTTT. Translated, it gives CASTWRELTGELFF. The chain recombines TRBV19 with TRBJ2-2; TRBD2 agrees at 7 bases. The CDR3 extends over 14 amino acids. Germline CDR1 LNHDA, CDR2 SQIVND (reference sequence). V gave up 7 bases and J gave up 5 bases; unmatched junction bases: 7.